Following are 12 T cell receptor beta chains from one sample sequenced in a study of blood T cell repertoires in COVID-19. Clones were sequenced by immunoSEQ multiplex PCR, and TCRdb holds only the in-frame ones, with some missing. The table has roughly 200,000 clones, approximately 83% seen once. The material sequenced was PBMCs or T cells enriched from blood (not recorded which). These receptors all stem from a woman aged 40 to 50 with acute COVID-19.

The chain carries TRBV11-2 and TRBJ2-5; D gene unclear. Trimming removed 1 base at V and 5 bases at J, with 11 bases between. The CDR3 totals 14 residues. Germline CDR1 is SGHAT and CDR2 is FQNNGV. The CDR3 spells CASSLGSGFETQYF. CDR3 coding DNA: TGTGCCAGCAGCTTAGGGTCCGGGTTCGAGACCCAGTACTTC.

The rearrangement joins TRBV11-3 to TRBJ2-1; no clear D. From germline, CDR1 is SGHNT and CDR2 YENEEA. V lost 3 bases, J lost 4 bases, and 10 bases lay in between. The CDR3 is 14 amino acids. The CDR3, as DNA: TGTGCCAGCAGCTTGGCGGATACTTACAATGAGCAGTTCTTC. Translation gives CASSLADTYNEQFF.

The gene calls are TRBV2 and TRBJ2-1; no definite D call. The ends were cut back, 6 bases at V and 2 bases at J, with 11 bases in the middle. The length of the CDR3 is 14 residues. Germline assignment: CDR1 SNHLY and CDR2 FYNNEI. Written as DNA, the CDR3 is TGTGCCAGCAGAAGTTCCAGTCCCTACAATGAGCAGTTCTTC. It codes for CASRSSSPYNEQFF.

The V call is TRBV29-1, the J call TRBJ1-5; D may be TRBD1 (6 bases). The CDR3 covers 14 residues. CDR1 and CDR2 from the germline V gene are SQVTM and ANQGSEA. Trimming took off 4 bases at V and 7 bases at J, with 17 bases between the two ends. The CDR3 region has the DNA TGCAGCGTTGTGGGTACAGGGAACGGGCAGCCCCAGCATTTT. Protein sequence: CSVVGTGNGQPQHF.

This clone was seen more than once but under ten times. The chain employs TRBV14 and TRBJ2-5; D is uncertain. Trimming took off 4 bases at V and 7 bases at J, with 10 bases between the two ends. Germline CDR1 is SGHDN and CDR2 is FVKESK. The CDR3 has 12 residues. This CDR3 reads CASSPKVGTQYF. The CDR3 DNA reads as TGTGCCAGCAGCCCTAAAGTCGGGACCCAGTACTTC.

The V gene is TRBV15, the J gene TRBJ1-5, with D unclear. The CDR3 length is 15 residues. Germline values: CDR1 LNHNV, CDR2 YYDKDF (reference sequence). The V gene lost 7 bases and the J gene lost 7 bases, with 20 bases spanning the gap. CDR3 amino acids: CATTSRGTLGQPQHF. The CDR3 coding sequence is TGTGCCACCACGTCCCGAGGCACCCTCGGGCAGCCCCAGCATTTT.

CDR3 region: CASSLRVSGSHEQYF. The CDR3 region has the DNA TGTGCCAGCAGCCTTAGGGTTAGCGGGAGTCACGAGCAGTACTTC. V usage is TRBV28 and J usage is TRBJ2-7, with 9 bases lining up with TRBD2. The CDR3 length is 15 residues. The germline V gene has CDR1 MDHEN and CDR2 SYDVKM. After removal of 6 bases from V and 5 bases from J, the junction contained 11 bases not matched to a gene.

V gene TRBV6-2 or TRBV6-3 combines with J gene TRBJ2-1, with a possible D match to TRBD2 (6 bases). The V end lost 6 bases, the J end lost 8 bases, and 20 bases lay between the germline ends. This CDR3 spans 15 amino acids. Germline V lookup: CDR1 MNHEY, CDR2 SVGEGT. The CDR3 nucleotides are TGTGCCAGCAGCTATCCCGGGACTTTAAAGGATGAGCAGTTCTTC. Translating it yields CASSYPGTLKDEQFF.

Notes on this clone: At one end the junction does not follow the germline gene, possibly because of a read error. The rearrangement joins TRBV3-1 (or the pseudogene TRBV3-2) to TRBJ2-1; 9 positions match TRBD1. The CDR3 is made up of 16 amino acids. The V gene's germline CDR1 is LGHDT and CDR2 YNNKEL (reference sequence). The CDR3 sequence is CASSQGSGQGNGVQFF. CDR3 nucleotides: TGTGCCAGCAGTCAAGGTTCGGGACAGGGTAACGGCGTGCAGTTCTTC.

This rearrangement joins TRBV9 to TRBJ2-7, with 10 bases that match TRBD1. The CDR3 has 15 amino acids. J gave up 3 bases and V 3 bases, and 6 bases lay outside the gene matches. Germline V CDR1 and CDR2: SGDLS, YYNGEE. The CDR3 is CASSATGTGDYEQYF. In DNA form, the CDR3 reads TGTGCCAGCAGCGCAACCGGGACAGGGGACTACGAGCAGTACTTC. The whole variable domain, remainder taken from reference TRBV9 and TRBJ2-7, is DSGVTQTPKHLITATGQRVTLRCSPRSGDLSVYWYQQSLDQGLQFLIQYYNGEERAKGNILERFSAQQFPDLHSELNLSSLELGDSALYFCASSATGTGDYEQYFGPGTRLTVT.

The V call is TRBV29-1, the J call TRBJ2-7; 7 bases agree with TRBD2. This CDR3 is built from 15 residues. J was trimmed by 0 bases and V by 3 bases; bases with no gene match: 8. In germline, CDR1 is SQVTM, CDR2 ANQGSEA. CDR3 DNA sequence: TGCAGCGTTGAGGAGCTAGCGGAGGACTCCTACGAGCAGTACTTC. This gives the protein CSVEELAEDSYEQYF.

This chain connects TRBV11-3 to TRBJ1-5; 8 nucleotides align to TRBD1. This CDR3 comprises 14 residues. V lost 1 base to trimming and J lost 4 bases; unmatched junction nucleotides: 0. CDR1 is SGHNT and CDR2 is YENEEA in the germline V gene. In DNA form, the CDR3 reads TGTGCCAGCAGCTTAGGGACAGGGAATCAGCCCCAGCATTTT. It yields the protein CASSLGTGNQPQHF.